These 4 T cell receptor beta chains were sequenced from one sample in a study of T-cell reconstitution after alpha-beta-depleted transplantation in children. A library of TCRbeta sequences, prepared with unique molecular identifiers, was generated. TCRdb passed the PCR reads through MiXCR, listing each CDR3 protein once. The sample contains 100,000 to 150,000 distinct CDR3 sequences, roughly 23% of which appear only once. The source material was PBMCs, mostly from graft donor cells, sampled 180 days after TCRalphabeta/CD19-depleted stem cell transplant. These receptors all stem from a male patient between 2 and 10 years old who had a stem cell transplant for chronic granulomatous disease, so the T cells may come from the graft donor.

This clonotype has at least ten counts. CDR3 nucleotides: TGTGCCAGCAGTTACTCCGCAGGGACCAGGGAGACCCAGTACTTC. Its translation: CASSYSAGTRETQYF. V is TRBV6-5 and J is TRBJ2-5; D tentatively reads TRBD1 or TRBD2 (5 bases each). The CDR3 spans 15 residues. Trimming pared 0 bases from V and 5 bases from J, leaving 13 bases between. Germline V gene data show CDR1 as MNHEY and CDR2 as SVGAGI.

This clonotype was recorded many times. The chain uses TRBV20-1 and TRBJ1-5, with no clear D. Per germline, CDR1 DFQATT and CDR2 SNEGSKA (reference sequence). The V end lost 3 bases, the J end lost 4 bases, and 13 bases lay between the germline ends. The CDR3 loop spans 14 amino acids. The CDR3 loop reads CSARGGNENQPQHF. In nucleotides, the CDR3 is TGCAGTGCTAGGGGTGGCAATGAGAATCAGCCCCAGCATTTT.

This clonotype was observed at least ten times. The rearrangement uses TRBV29-1 and TRBJ2-7; 10 positions match TRBD2. The CDR3 runs to 14 residues. Germline CDR1 reads SQVTM; CDR2 reads ANQGSEA. DNA of the CDR3: TGCAGTGCATCCGGTCAGCGGGAGGGTGTCGAGCAGTACTTC. As protein: CSASGQREGVEQYF.

V usage is TRBV18 and J usage is TRBJ2-5; possibly TRBD1 or TRBD2 for D (5 bases each). This CDR3 region has 16 residues. Germline CDR1 reads KGHSH; CDR2 reads LQKENI. Trimming pared 1 base from V and 7 bases from J, leaving 19 bases between. The CDR3 DNA sequence: TGTGCCAGCTCACCACTCGTCCGGGGCCAAGGGGTGACCCAGTACTTC. Translation: CASSPLVRGQGVTQYF. Full variable domain (missing parts from reference TRBV18 and TRBJ2-5): NAGVMQNPRHLVRRRGQEARLRCSPMKGHSHVYWYRQLPEEGLKFMVYLQKENIIDESGMPKERFSAEFPKEGPSILRIQQVVRGDSAAYFCASSPLVRGQGVTQYFGPGTRLLVL.